Each of the 31 T cell receptor beta chains below was sequenced from the same sample in a study of blood T cell repertoires in COVID-19. Some clones are missing from TCRdb's copy, which holds only in-frame ones; the method was immunoSEQ multiplex PCR. The sample yields hundreds of thousands of clones, almost 90% seen once. The specimen sequenced was PBMCs or T cells enriched from blood (not recorded which). These receptors all stem from a woman in her fifties or sixties with acute COVID-19.

The rearrangement joins TRBV5-8 to TRBJ2-5, with 9 bases fitting TRBD2. The CDR3 spans 16 residues. The germline V gene encodes CDR1 SGHTS and CDR2 YDEGEE. V lost 1 base and J lost 1; bases outside the gene matches: 5. The CDR3 nucleotides are TGTGCCAGCAGCTTGATAGGGACTAGCTTCCAAGAGACCCAGTACTTC. Encoded protein: CASSLIGTSFQETQYF.

The chain recombines TRBV27 with TRBJ2-1; TRBD2 agrees at 8 bases. CDR1 and CDR2 from the germline V gene are MNHEY and SMNVEV (reference sequence). Trimming at V came to 5 bases and at J to 8 bases, leaving 14 bases not matched to a gene. The CDR3 spans 16 residues. The CDR3 sequence is CASSPTPGLGVYEQFF. CDR3 in DNA: TGTGCCAGCAGTCCCACTCCGGGACTAGGAGTCTATGAGCAGTTCTTC.

The rearrangement joins TRBV6-2 or TRBV6-3 to TRBJ1-2; D is uncertain. The CDR3 loop spans 12 amino acids. Germline V gene data show CDR1 as MNHEY and CDR2 as SVGEGT. V was cut by 2 bases and J by 8 bases, with 9 bases left in between. CDR3 in DNA: TGTGCCAGCAGTTACCCACAGCGGGGCTACACCTTC. Protein: CASSYPQRGYTF.

This chain joins TRBV11-2 and TRBJ1-5, with TRBD1 as a possible D gene (6 bases). The CDR3 is 14 amino acids. V lost 1 base, J lost 7 bases, and 11 bases lay in between. CDR1 is SGHAT, CDR2 FQNNGV, per germline. The CDR3 DNA is TGTGCCAGCAGCTTAGGCAGGGGAGAGCAGCCCCAGCATTTT. Its protein product is CASSLGRGEQPQHF.

The chain joins TRBV21-1 to TRBJ2-1; TRBD1, the table's D call, lacks a check against the DNA. TRBV21-1 is recorded as a pseudogene. The CDR3 runs 17 residues. CDR3: CASSTDAYPRFYNEQFF. The DNA for the CDR3 is TGTGCCAGCAGCACAGACGCCTACCCCAGGTTTTACAATGAGCAGTTCTTC.

The chain recombines TRBV13 with TRBJ1-5; D not resolved. The CDR3 length is 12 residues. Between the trimmed V and J ends, which lost 3 bases and 4 bases, there was a span of 4 bases. Germline V gene sequence: CDR1 PRHDT, CDR2 FYEKMQ (reference sequence). The CDR3 sequence: CASSFLNQPQHF. The CDR3 DNA sequence: TGTGCCAGCAGCTTCTTAAATCAGCCCCAGCATTTT.

The chain recombines TRBV5-1 with TRBJ2-5, with 13 bases aligning to TRBD2. CDR3 length: 18 residues. Trimming removed 4 bases from V and 1 base from J; junction bases left unmatched: 10. Germline lookup yields CDR1 SGHRS and CDR2 YFSETQ. CDR3 sequence: CASSHGTSGNWAQETQYF. DNA for the CDR3: TGCGCCAGCAGCCATGGGACTAGCGGGAACTGGGCCCAAGAGACCCAGTACTTC.

This chain links TRBV18 with TRBJ2-7; 10 nucleotides line up with TRBD1. CDR3 length: 15 amino acids. From germline, CDR1 is KGHSH and CDR2 LQKENI. The V gene end was trimmed by 3 bases and the J gene end by 0 bases; junction bases not matched to a gene: 2. CDR3 protein: CASSPGQGFSYEQYF. The CDR3 region has the DNA TGTGCCAGCTCACCGGGACAGGGGTTCTCCTACGAGCAGTACTTC.

This chain connects TRBV19 to TRBJ2-5, with D maybe TRBD1 (6 bases). This CDR3 has 15 residues. Germline values: CDR1 LNHDA, CDR2 SQIVND (reference sequence). V was cut by 3 bases and J by 0 bases, with 11 bases left in between. The CDR3 DNA follows: TGTGCCAGTAGTATGGGACAAATGTACCAAGAGACCCAGTACTTC. It encodes CASSMGQMYQETQYF.

CDR3 nucleotides: TGTGCCAGCAGGAACTACCTCGGGCAGGGGACCAACTATGGCTACACCTTC. This translates into CASRNYLGQGTNYGYTF. The V and J genes are TRBV28 and TRBJ1-2, with D maybe TRBD1 (6 bases). V gave up 6 bases and J gave up 2 bases, with 22 bases separating them. Germline V CDR1 and CDR2: MDHEN, SYDVKM. The CDR3 has 17 residues.

The V gene is TRBV19, the J gene TRBJ1-4; D is possibly TRBD1 (5 bases). Germline V gene data show CDR1 as LNHDA and CDR2 as SQIVND (reference sequence). The V end was cut by 7 bases, the J end by 4 bases, with 13 bases between. This CDR3 has 14 residues. The CDR3 loop reads CASTPGRINEKLFF. The CDR3 DNA sequence: TGTGCCAGTACCCCAGGGAGGATTAATGAAAAACTGTTTTTT. The complete variable domain, with remaining parts taken from reference TRBV19 and TRBJ1-4, reads DGGITQSPKYLFRKEGQNVTLSCEQNLNHDAMYWYRQDPGQGLRLIYYSQIVNDFQKGDIAEGYSVSREKKESFPLTVTSAQKNPTAFYLCASTPGRINEKLFFGSGTQLSVL.

The chain joins TRBV29-1 to TRBJ2-2; weak D call: TRBD2 (7 bases). Trimming took off 5 bases at V and 7 bases at J, with 14 bases between the two ends. The CDR3 runs 13 residues. Germline CDR1 is SQVTM and CDR2 is ANQGSEA. The CDR3 nucleotides are TGCAGCGTTACCGGGGGGCCCGGCGGGGAGCTGTTTTTT. Its protein is CSVTGGPGGELFF.

This rearrangement joins TRBV6-5 to TRBJ1-3; D possibly corresponds to TRBD1 (5 bases). The CDR3 totals 16 residues. V shed 2 bases and J shed 0 bases, with 11 bases lying between them. Germline V CDR1 and CDR2: MNHEY, SVGAGI. The CDR3: CASSYPDTYSGNTIYF. DNA of the CDR3: TGTGCCAGCAGTTACCCGGACACTTACTCTGGAAACACCATATATTTT.

This clone has a single count. The J gene is TRBJ2-1, the V gene TRBV20-1; D may be TRBD1 (5 bases). Trimming left V 3 bases short and J 9 bases short, with 9 bases between. Germline CDR1 is DFQATT and CDR2 is SNEGSKA (reference sequence). This CDR3 is 11 amino acids long. The chain's CDR3 is CSARTDSEQFF. The CDR3 DNA reads as TGCAGTGCTAGGACTGACAGTGAGCAGTTCTTC.

V is TRBV7-9 and J is TRBJ1-4; D gene uncertain. Germline CDR1 is SEHNR and CDR2 is FQNEAQ (reference sequence). V was shortened by 4 bases and J by 7 bases, with 16 bases between the two germline ends. The CDR3 consists of 15 residues. Here the CDR3 reads CASSYDPYGGEKLFF. CDR3 in DNA: TGTGCCAGCAGCTACGACCCGTACGGCGGTGAAAAACTGTTTTTT. Using reference TRBV7-9 and TRBJ1-4 for the parts outside the CDR3, the full variable domain is DTGVSQNPRHKITKRGQNVTFRCDPISEHNRLYWYRQTLGQGPEFLTYFQNEAQLEKSRLLSDRFSAERPKGSFSTLEIQRTEQGDSAMYLCASSYDPYGGEKLFFGSGTQLSVL.

The chain combines TRBV28 with TRBJ1-2; D is perhaps TRBD1 (5 bases). Per germline, CDR1 MDHEN and CDR2 SYDVKM. This CDR3 spans 14 amino acids. The V end lost 4 bases, the J end lost 8 bases, and 17 bases lay between the germline ends. The CDR3, as DNA: TGTGCCAGCAGTTCCCCTGCAGGGTGGCGAGGCTACACCTTC. As protein: CASSSPAGWRGYTF.

The CDR3 loop reads CASRDRGSSYEQYF. The CDR3 DNA reads TGTGCCAGTAGGGACAGGGGAAGCTCCTACGAGCAGTACTTC. The chain uses TRBV19 and TRBJ2-7; 9 bases agree with TRBD1. The CDR3 spans 14 residues. With V trimmed by 6 bases and J by 0 bases, 3 bases remained unmatched. Per germline, CDR1 LNHDA and CDR2 SQIVND (reference sequence).

The rearrangement links TRBV28 to TRBJ2-5, with 10 bases aligning to TRBD1. Germline V gene sequence: CDR1 MDHEN, CDR2 SYDVKM. The CDR3 extends over 14 amino acids. Trimming cost V 6 bases and J 5 bases; bases outside gene matches: 6. The CDR3 is CASRPQGQGETQYF. CDR3 nucleotides: TGTGCCAGCAGGCCGCAGGGACAGGGGGAGACCCAGTACTTC.

The V call is TRBV28, the J call TRBJ2-7, with 8 bases matching TRBD1. Trimming at V came to 6 bases and at J to 3 bases, leaving 1 base not matched to a gene. The germline gives CDR1 MDHEN, CDR2 SYDVKM. The CDR3 has 12 residues. CDR3 bases: TGTGCCAGCAGCGGACAGGGCTACGAGCAGTACTTC. Protein sequence: CASSGQGYEQYF.

This clone appeared a single time. As DNA, the CDR3 is TGTGCCATCTCCGGGACAGGGCCTGAAAAACTGTTTTTT. Translated, it gives CAISGTGPEKLFF. The chain joins TRBV10-3 to TRBJ1-4, with TRBD1 matching over 9 bases. The CDR3 length is 13 residues. The V gene end was trimmed by 8 bases and the J gene end by 7 bases; junction bases not matched to a gene: 5. Germline-derived CDR1 and CDR2 are ENHRY and SYGVKD.

CDR3: CASSQGEDSPLHF. DNA for the CDR3: TGTGCCAGCAGCCAAGGCGAAGATTCACCCCTCCACTTT. V is TRBV3-1 (or the pseudogene TRBV3-2) and J is TRBJ1-6; D gene uncertain. Germline lookup yields CDR1 LGHDT and CDR2 YNNKEL (reference sequence). With 1 base removed from V and 8 bases from J, the gap between germline ends came to 6 bases. The CDR3 length is 13 residues.

This chain links TRBV11-1 with TRBJ1-1; D may be TRBD1 (5 bases). Germline values: CDR1 SGHAT, CDR2 FQDESV (reference sequence). CDR3 length: 13 residues. Trimming left V 2 bases short and J 4 bases short, with 8 bases between. Here the CDR3 reads CASSLQGGTEAFF. CDR3 DNA sequence: TGTGCCAGCAGCTTACAGGGCGGCACTGAAGCTTTCTTT.

The rearrangement links TRBV7-2 to TRBJ2-1; the D gene is possibly TRBD1 (6 bases). Trimming removed 5 bases from V and 6 bases from J, with 17 bases in between. Per the germline V gene, CDR1 is SGHTA and CDR2 is FQGNSA. The CDR3 is 15 amino acids. The CDR3 bases are TGTGCCAGCAGCCCTAGTGGGGTAGGGGGCAATGAGCAGTTCTTC. It codes for CASSPSGVGGNEQFF.

The chain joins TRBV14 to TRBJ2-7; 7 positions match TRBD1. Germline loops: CDR1 SGHDN, CDR2 FVKESK. V lost 4 bases to trimming and J lost 5 bases; unmatched junction nucleotides: 17. CDR3 size: 17 residues. Here the CDR3 reads CASSRYYLDRADHEQYF. The CDR3 DNA reads TGTGCCAGCAGCCGCTACTACCTCGACAGGGCGGACCACGAGCAGTACTTC.

The chain employs TRBV28 and TRBJ2-7, with 8 bases that match TRBD2. Germline V gene sequence: CDR1 MDHEN, CDR2 SYDVKM. V shed 0 bases and J 6 bases; nucleotides not matched to a gene: 10. The CDR3 runs 16 residues. The CDR3 DNA is TGTGCCAGCAGTTTATGGGCTTCGGGGGGGCGCCTCGAGCAGTACTTC. It encodes CASSLWASGGRLEQYF.

CDR3 bases: TGTGCCAGCAGCCCGGACAGGGGGTACAATGAGCAGTTCTTC. This codes for CASSPDRGYNEQFF. J is TRBJ2-1 and V is TRBV7-3, with 10 bases lining up with TRBD1. V lost 5 bases to trimming and J lost 4 bases; unmatched junction nucleotides: 2. The CDR3 totals 14 residues. Germline V gene data show CDR1 as SGHTA and CDR2 as FQGTGA.

This clone was counted at least ten times. This rearrangement joins TRBV18 to TRBJ1-5, with TRBD1 identical over 8 bases. The CDR3 extends over 16 amino acids. The V and J ends lost 2 bases and 6 bases, in that order; junction bases with no gene match: 9. From germline, CDR1 is KGHSH and CDR2 LQKENI. The CDR3 sequence: CASSPGQGSLLQPQHF. For the CDR3, the DNA is TGTGCCAGCTCACCAGGACAGGGAAGTTTACTTCAGCCCCAGCATTTT.

The genes are TRBV6-5 and TRBJ2-5, with D perhaps TRBD1 (5 bases). The CDR3 is 15 residues long. Trimming took 6 bases from V and 11 from J, leaving 25 bases between them. From germline, CDR1 is MNHEY and CDR2 SVGAGI. The CDR3 spells CASRSRQGSPYEQYF. For the CDR3, the DNA is TGTGCCAGCAGGTCTCGGCAGGGTAGCCCCTATGAGCAGTACTTC.

V gene TRBV28 combines with J gene TRBJ2-1; TRBD2 matches at 7 bases. CDR3 size: 16 residues. The germline V gene has CDR1 MDHEN and CDR2 SYDVKM. Trimming cost V 6 bases and J 8 bases; bases outside gene matches: 16. For the CDR3, the DNA is TGTGCCAGCAGCCCGAGAGGGACGGCGGGAGATCATGAGCAGTTCTTC. Protein product: CASSPRGTAGDHEQFF.

The V gene is TRBV9, the J gene TRBJ2-5, with D maybe TRBD2 (5 bases). CDR1 is SGDLS, CDR2 YYNGEE, per germline. V dropped 1 base and J dropped 4 bases, with 8 bases sitting between them. CDR3 size: 13 residues. The CDR3 spells CASSVMSGETQYF. In nucleotides, the CDR3 is TGTGCCAGCAGCGTAATGAGCGGAGAGACCCAGTACTTC. The whole variable domain, filled in from reference TRBV9 and TRBJ2-5, reads DSGVTQTPKHLITATGQRVTLRCSPRSGDLSVYWYQQSLDQGLQFLIQYYNGEERAKGNILERFSAQQFPDLHSELNLSSLELGDSALYFCASSVMSGETQYFGPGTRLLVL.

In this sample, this clone turned up once. The CDR3 sequence: CASSRNTGVNSPLHF. The CDR3 nucleotides read TGTGCCAGCAGCCGGAATACAGGGGTGAATTCACCCCTCCACTTT. V and J are TRBV28 and TRBJ1-6; 7 positions agree with TRBD1. CDR3 length: 15 amino acids. From germline, CDR1 is MDHEN and CDR2 SYDVKM. V was pared by 6 bases and J by 7 bases, with 9 bases of the junction left unmatched.